This passage covers 18 T cell receptor beta chains from one sample sequenced in a study of shared T cell receptors in the human thymus. This table comes from immunoSEQ multiplex PCR, and its TCRdb copy is limited to in-frame clones, with some not included. The table includes some 700,000 clones, roughly 90% detected once. These data were also reused for a study on human thymus T cells.

Source material: thymocytes. The origin of the receptors is a boy in the first two years of life with a congenital heart defect.

The gene calls are TRBV7-2 and TRBJ2-7; no clear D gene. The V gene lost 5 bases and the J gene lost 1 base, with 18 bases spanning the gap. CDR3 length equals 16 residues. From germline, CDR1 is SGHTA and CDR2 FQGNSA. CDR3 DNA sequence: TGTGCCAGCAGCCCCCCGGTTCGGAGACTTTCCTACGAGCAGTACTTC. It specifies CASSPPVRRLSYEQYF.

V gene TRBV11-2 combines with J gene TRBJ2-5; 9 bases fit TRBD2. CDR1 and CDR2 (germline): SGHAT, FQNNGV. CDR3 size: 15 residues. V shed 3 bases, J shed 5 bases, and the junction held 7 bases outside the gene matches. For the CDR3, the DNA is TGTGCCAGCAGCTTCTATCGGACTAGCGTCGAGACCCAGTACTTC. Amino acid sequence: CASSFYRTSVETQYF.

The chain is built from TRBV7-8 and TRBJ2-5; D remains ambiguous. Germline CDR1 reads SGHVS; CDR2 reads FQNEAQ. This CDR3 has 15 residues. With 1 base removed from V and 7 bases from J, the gap between germline ends came to 16 bases. The CDR3 region is CASSLVRLVGWTQYF. The CDR3, as DNA: TGTGCCAGCAGCTTAGTACGACTGGTGGGTTGGACCCAGTACTTC. Together with reference TRBV7-8 and TRBJ2-5, the CDR3 gives the full variable domain: GAGVSQSPRYKVAKRGQDVALRCDPISGHVSLFWYQQALGQGPEFLTYFQNEAQLDKSGLPSDRFFAERPEGSVSTLKIQRTQQEDSAVYLCASSLVRLVGWTQYFGPGTRLLVL.

This chain uses TRBV19 with TRBJ1-2; TRBD1 matches 11 bases. Trimming took 3 bases from V and 4 from J; bases not matched to a gene: 16. The CDR3 has 19 amino acids. Germline CDR1 LNHDA, CDR2 SQIVND (reference sequence). The CDR3 DNA follows: TGTGCCAGTAGTATTGCCCATCGTTTTCCGGGACAGGGGGTCTATGGCTACACCTTC. This encodes CASSIAHRFPGQGVYGYTF.

The chain has TRBV27 and TRBJ2-3; TRBD1 might be the D (5 bases). Trimming shortened V by 6 bases and J by 4 bases, and 8 bases separated the two germline ends. This CDR3 is 12 amino acids long. Per germline, CDR1 MNHEY and CDR2 SMNVEV (reference sequence). The CDR3 spells CASSKGADTQYF. DNA of the CDR3: TGTGCCAGCAGCAAAGGGGCAGATACGCAGTATTTT.

This clone has only one observation. The V gene is TRBV28, the J gene TRBJ2-7; D gene ambiguous. Germline V CDR1 and CDR2: MDHEN, SYDVKM. The CDR3 has 15 amino acids. The V and J ends lost 3 bases and 6 bases respectively, with 18 bases between them. The CDR3 DNA follows: TGTGCCAGCAGTTTTTGCAGGCATTGCCCTCTCGAGCAGTACTTC. It encodes CASSFCRHCPLEQYF.

This chain uses TRBV5-4 with TRBJ2-3; TRBD2 aligns across 11 bases. The CDR3 contains 16 residues. The trim removed 4 bases at V and 0 bases at J, leaving 4 bases unmatched. Germline V gene lookup returns CDR1 SGHNT and CDR2 YYREEE (reference sequence). CDR3 coding DNA: TGTGCCAGCAGCCCGACTAGCGGGGCTAGCACAGATACGCAGTATTTT. Translated: CASSPTSGASTDTQYF.

V usage is TRBV5-4 and J usage is TRBJ2-3; TRBD2 matches 12 bases. The germline gives CDR1 SGHNT, CDR2 YYREEE (reference sequence). The J segment lost 2 bases and the V segment lost 5 bases, leaving 3 bases of the junction unmatched. This CDR3 is 15 amino acids long. The CDR3 protein is CASRTSGRLTDTQYF. The CDR3 region has the DNA TGTGCCAGCAGAACTAGCGGGAGGCTCACAGATACGCAGTATTTT.

This clone has a single count. The chain employs TRBV6-6 and TRBJ1-5; D might be TRBD1 (5 bases). Looked up from germline, CDR1 is MNHNY and CDR2 is SVGAGI (reference sequence). V lost 8 bases, J lost 11 bases, and 25 bases lay in between. The CDR3 sequence is 15 residues long. The CDR3, as DNA: TGTGCCAGCGGGGTAGACAGCCCCAGAATGTCAGCCCAGCATTTT. This codes for CASGVDSPRMSAQHF.

This clone was observed a single time. The V and J genes are TRBV4-1 and TRBJ1-1, with 7 bases fitting TRBD1. Germline CDR1 MGHRA, CDR2 YSYEKL. This CDR3 contains 17 residues. Trimming cost V 1 base and J 1 base; bases outside gene matches: 9. The CDR3 here is CASSQGAQGLGNTEAFF. The CDR3 DNA sequence: TGCGCCAGCAGCCAAGGGGCACAGGGGCTAGGGAACACTGAAGCTTTCTTT.

The chain uses TRBV4-2 and TRBJ2-7; D is unresolved. The CDR3 is 14 amino acids. The germline V gene encodes CDR1 LGHNA and CDR2 YNFKEQ. Trimming took 0 bases from V and 2 from J, leaving 8 bases between them. CDR3 coding DNA: TGTGCCAGCAGCCAAGACGGAGCTCCCTACGAGCAGTACTTC. This encodes CASSQDGAPYEQYF.

The gene calls are TRBV7-3 and TRBJ2-7; TRBD2 aligns across 14 bases. The CDR3 covers 23 residues. The V gene's germline CDR1 is SGHTA and CDR2 FQGTGA. Trimming removed 1 base from V and 6 bases from J; junction bases left unmatched: 26. The CDR3 DNA follows: TGTGCCAGCAGCTTAATCAACCCCTCGGGACTAGCGGGAGTTGGAGCTGGAACTGGCGAGCAGTACTTC. Translated, it gives CASSLINPSGLAGVGAGTGEQYF.

V and J are TRBV5-1 and TRBJ1-1; no firm D call. The ends were cut back, 0 bases at V and 2 bases at J, with 8 bases in the middle. From germline, CDR1 is SGHRS and CDR2 YFSETQ. The CDR3 length is 14 residues. The CDR3 is CASSLVGHNTEAFF. The CDR3 DNA follows: TGCGCCAGCAGCTTGGTGGGCCACAACACTGAAGCTTTCTTT.

This clone was seen a single time. The chain uses TRBV7-9 and TRBJ1-1; D is perhaps TRBD1 (6 bases). Trimming removed 1 base at V and 3 bases at J, with 18 bases between. Germline-derived CDR1 and CDR2 are SEHNR and FQNEAQ (reference sequence). The CDR3 is made up of 17 amino acids. CDR3 sequence: CASSLVLKGGGHTEAFF. CDR3 nucleotides: TGTGCCAGCAGCTTAGTCCTCAAGGGCGGGGGGCACACTGAAGCTTTCTTT. Variable domain in full (rest from reference TRBV7-9 and TRBJ1-1): DTGVSQNPRHKITKRGQNVTFRCDPISEHNRLYWYRQTLGQGPEFLTYFQNEAQLEKSRLLSDRFSAERPKGSFSTLEIQRTEQGDSAMYLCASSLVLKGGGHTEAFFGQGTRLTVV.

The CDR3 DNA is TGTGCCAGCAGCTTAGAGGGACTAGCGGGCCTCGAGCAGTACTTC. Protein product: CASSLEGLAGLEQYF. The chain joins TRBV7-2 to TRBJ2-7; 12 bases match TRBD2. J lost 6 bases, V lost 1 base, and 4 bases had no gene match. The CDR3 runs 15 residues. Germline CDR1 and CDR2: SGHTA and FQGNSA.

As concerns this clone: The same CDR3 can be traced to other DNA sequences in this sample. This chain uses TRBV7-9 with TRBJ2-1; 11 nucleotides line up with TRBD2. This CDR3 is 16 amino acids long. CDR1 and CDR2 from the germline V gene are SEHNR and FQNEAQ (reference sequence). V trimming: 5 bases; J trimming: 0 bases; junction bases outside the gene matches: 3. For the CDR3, the DNA is TGTGCCAGCAGCCCAACTAGCGGGAGCTCCTACAATGAGCAGTTCTTC. Protein: CASSPTSGSSYNEQFF.

V and J are TRBV7-9 and TRBJ1-1; D might be TRBD1 (5 bases). Germline CDR1 SEHNR, CDR2 FQNEAQ (reference sequence). The V end was cut by 0 bases, the J end by 5 bases, with 19 bases between. The CDR3 is made up of 17 amino acids. CDR3 in DNA: TGTGCCAGCAGCTTAGCGCAGTGCGCGGGGCTGGGTACTGAAGCTTTCTTT. It yields the protein CASSLAQCAGLGTEAFF.

The rearrangement joins TRBV28 to TRBJ2-1; D not certain. The CDR3 is 15 amino acids. V dropped 5 bases and J dropped 1 base, with 12 bases sitting between them. CDR1 is MDHEN, CDR2 SYDVKM, per germline. For the CDR3, the DNA is TGTGCCAGCAGTCCACCCCGGTTATCCTACAATGAGCAGTTCTTC. This gives the protein CASSPPRLSYNEQFF.